This T cell receptor beta chain was documented in a study of cytomegalovirus exposure and HLA in healthy donors. As for the study in general: Sequencing of about 179 million T cells in an earlier analysis found some 100 million unique TCR beta sequences.

Remarks on this clone: Antigen: not known.

Findings and caveats of the study: HLA alleles were associated with 17,000 or so TCR beta sequences in a later analysis at 0.05 false discovery rate. A later examination showed that TCR association rates differed by HLA locus, with DRB1 most and HLA-C fewest.

PCR employed 60 Vbeta and 13 Jbeta primers. Method: immunoSEQ multiplex PCR; TCRdb's copy keeps in-frame clones and lacks some. The table lists about 94,000 clones, around 66% of them singletons. V lost 6 bases to trimming and J lost 4 bases; unmatched junction nucleotides: 11. The CDR3 runs to 15 residues. Looked up from germline, CDR1 is LNHDA and CDR2 is SQIVND (reference sequence). This TCR was sampled from a man aged 25-45 years in good health and CMV-seronegative. Sequencing used PBMCs. The chain uses TRBV19 and TRBJ2-7, with TRBD1 matching 8 bases. The chain's CDR3 is CASSNQGADSYEQYF. In DNA, the CDR3 is TGTGCCAGTAGCAATCAGGGGGCGGACAGTTACGAGCAGTACTTC.